This T cell receptor beta chain was observed in a study of blood T cell repertoires in COVID-19 (dated by TCRdb to about 2020). As for the study more broadly: Samples from collaborators originated in the United States, Italy and Spain and spanned both the acute and convalescent phases of COVID-19. The material from the prospective study consisted of cDNA or gDNA derived from T cells, B-cell-depleted T cells, or PBMCs. Subjects who had been exposed to COVID-19, were actively infected with it, or had recovered from it provided the deeply sampled blood TCRbeta repertoires that made up the dataset. The repertoires were released in a freely available public database meant as a resource for research on the immune response to SARS-CoV-2. The samples were drawn from the first 160 participants of the ongoing ImmuneRACE study and from some 1,300 subjects provided by 6 global collaborators. The sample metadata nearly always contained a de-identified subject ID, COVID-19 status, age in years and sex. Where available, HLA class I and class II types were taken from metadata supplied by the sample provider and were not determined by assay-based typing. On the study overall, not on this receptor specifically: How much clinical and demographic metadata was included differed by source and by participant, and the metadata was provided uncurated.

In regard to this clone: Its antigen is not yet known. No base-level quality is on record; no much larger clone is a single base apart.

Another Seattle source contributed samples from volunteer blood donors who had recovered from COVID-19. The collaborating institutions used their own protocols to collect whole blood in K2EDTA tubes. Collaborator samples were shipped for TCRbeta analysis as frozen whole blood, isolated PBMCs, or DNA extracted from either sample type. The immunoSEQ Assay, a bias-controlled multiplex PCR, was used to amplify TCRbeta CDR3 regions from genomic DNA. In the authors' own workflow: Nucleated cell counts per sample were estimated from amplification of reference gene primers within the assay. To quantify the absolute abundance of each unique TCRbeta CDR3 rearrangement, sequence reads were collapsed and filtered. For each sample, productive Simpson clonality was calculated as the square root of Simpson's diversity index over productive rearrangements. TCRdb limited this immuneACCESS table to in-frame rearrangements with V and J called. A share of clones is missing; checked studies link under half to unresolved V genes, and the rest is unexplained. V and J calls and clone size are given by that table; D and trimming were obtained from the DNA. A total of 100,000 to 150,000 clones appear in this sample, about nine tenths of them only once. Roughly 7.9% of the sample belongs to the ten largest clones.

This TCR was sampled from a man aged 70 or older who had recovered from COVID-19. The sample comprised peripheral blood.

The sequenced DNA: TGTGCCAGCAGCCCCTGGGGCAGGGCCCGCTTGTACCAAGAGACCCAGTACTTC. The translation is CASSPWGRARLYQETQYF. The sequence joins TRBV28 to TRBJ2-5; the D gene is perhaps TRBD1, on 5 matching bases. V is cut by 6 bases and J by 0 bases, and the space between the germline ends is 23 bases. Based on the germline V gene, the CDR1 and CDR2 sequences are MDHEN and SYDVKM. The CDR3 starts with the cysteine, ends with the phenylalanine, and has 18 residues. Of the read, only the CDR3 DNA is kept; its 54 bases are in frame from base 1.